The entry below describes one T cell receptor (beta chain). The data stem from a study of T cell changes during pregnancy in multiple sclerosis. Sequenced by immunoSEQ multiplex PCR; TCRdb stores in-frame clones only, minus some. Seen here are about 80,000 clones, roughly 94% observed once, and the top ten hold almost 1.5%. The germline V and J ends were trimmed by 6 bases and 4 bases, with 10 bases remaining between them. Germline values: CDR1 GTSNPN, CDR2 SVGIG (reference sequence). This CDR3 is 12 amino acids long. The rearrangement joins TRBV30 to TRBJ1-3, with a tentative D call TRBD1 (5 bases). The sequences come from peripheral blood, collected before pregnancy. The TCR sequence derives from a female donor with multiple sclerosis, enrolled in a pregnancy study. The chain's CDR3 is CACQGSGNTIYF. The CDR3 coding sequence is TGTGCCTGCCAGGGTTCGGGAAACACCATATATTTT. Complete variable domain (other parts from reference TRBV30 and TRBJ1-3): SQTIHQWPATLVQPVGSPLSLECTVEGTSNPNLYWYRQAAGRGLQLLFYSVGIGQISSEVPQNLSASRPQDRQFILSSKKLLLSDSGFYLCACQGSGNTIYFGEGSWLTVV.